The present entry profiles one TCR beta chain with its context. RNA in amounts of roughly 0.5 to 1 ug was reverse transcribed with random hexamers. TCRdb called the immunoSEQ multiplex PCR reads again in MiXCR, with one record for every CDR3 protein. The sample contains around 190,000 distinct CDR3 sequences, 95% of which appear only once. The data are from a study of CD8 T cells in Susac syndrome. CD8+ and CD4+ T cells from blood underwent TCR beta sequencing, which was carried out in a high-throughput format. Germline V gives CDR1 SGHRS, CDR2 YFSETQ. Trimming took 0 bases from V and 0 from J, leaving 10 bases between them. The CDR3 has 15 residues.

The receptor was derived from a human donor in good health. The specimen sequenced was CD4+ T cells from PBMCs. The chain couples TRBV5-1 to TRBJ2-7; no reliable D call. The CDR3 is CASSLEPSTSYEQYF. The CDR3 DNA reads TGCGCCAGCAGCTTGGAACCCAGTACCTCCTACGAGCAGTACTTC.